The clone carrying this T cell receptor beta chain was found many times. Its antigen is unidentified. The source of the sample is a study of neurological immune-mediated disorders. Across the whole study: Within the group of about 35 multiple sclerosis patients, around 30 were relapsing-remitting, while 3 were secondary progressive.

The V segment lost 2 bases and the J segment 5 bases; nucleotides outside the gene matches: 6. The length of the CDR3 is 16 residues. In germline, CDR1 is SGHTA, CDR2 FQGNSA. Study-level points and caveats: Private repertoires in all groups were suggested, as expanded clones shared no CDR3 amino acid sequences across subjects.

The making of cDNA relied on 5'RACE with 10-nucleotide random UMIs. TCRdb independently ran MiXCR on the 5' RACE reads; one entry per CDR3 protein. Here the sample spans 65,000 to 75,000 distinct CDR3 sequences, about 5% being singletons. Input material: PBMCs. The sequence derives from a woman aged 65 to 85 with multiple sclerosis. This sequence joins TRBV7-2 and TRBJ2-2; 9 positions agree with TRBD1. This CDR3 reads CASSLQDRGYTGELFF. The CDR3 DNA sequence: TGTGCCAGCAGCTTACAGGACAGGGGTTATACCGGGGAGCTGTTTTTT.